Listed below are T cell receptor beta chains from one sample, sequenced in a study of blood T cells in healthy people across ages. TCRdb analysed the 5' RACE reads with MiXCR anew, one entry per CDR3 protein. The sample holds about 760,000 distinct CDR3 sequences; roughly 25% are singletons and the top ten take 8% to 10%. These data were likewise used in another study, on T cells of mothers and their children.

The sample was blood. Receptor source: a boy between 5 and 17 years old in good health. CDR3s include the opening cysteine and the closing phenylalanine or tryptophan. D genes are given only for firm matches. Clone size is stated in some rows and not others, as once, few, many or a class when expanded.

V gene: TRBV6-2/TRBV6-3
J gene: TRBJ1-2
D gene: NA
clone size: few
CDR3 DNA: TGTGCCAGCAGGGCCGGCGGGGGCGATGGCTACACCTTC
CDR3 protein: CASRAGGGDGYTF

V gene: TRBV5-5
J gene: TRBJ2-5
D gene: NA
clone size: few
CDR3 DNA: TGTGCCAGCAGCTCGGACAGAGAGACCCAGTACTTC
CDR3 protein: CASSSDRETQYF

V gene: TRBV6-1
J gene: TRBJ2-1
D gene: NA
clone size: NA
CDR3 DNA: TGTGCCAGCAGCGGACCCTACAATGAGCAGTTCTTC
CDR3 protein: CASSGPYNEQFF

V gene: TRBV7-9
J gene: TRBJ1-2
D gene: NA
clone size: few
CDR3 DNA: TGTGCCAGCAGCTTAGACGTCGGGTCCCTCGGTGGCTACACCTTC
CDR3 protein: CASSLDVGSLGGYTF

V gene: TRBV29-1
J gene: TRBJ1-1
D gene: NA
clone size: NA
CDR3 DNA: TGCAGCGTTCGGGACCTAGAAGCTTTCTTT
CDR3 protein: CSVRDLEAFF

V gene: TRBV5-6
J gene: TRBJ2-6
D gene: NA
clone size: NA
CDR3 DNA: TGTGCCAGCAGCTTGCGTGGTTGGGGGTCTGGGGCCAACGTCCTGACTTTC
CDR3 protein: CASSLRGWGSGANVLTF

V gene: TRBV5-1
J gene: TRBJ1-5
D gene: NA
clone size: NA
CDR3 DNA: TGCGCCAGCAAACAGATCCGAAAGCCCGGCAATCAGCCCCAGCATTTT
CDR3 protein: CASKQIRKPGNQPQHF

V gene: TRBV20-1
J gene: TRBJ2-4
D gene: NA
clone size: NA
CDR3 DNA: TGCAGTGCTCTCCCCCCAGGGGCGGGAGTCAAAAACATTCAGTACTTC
CDR3 protein: CSALPPGAGVKNIQYF

V gene: TRBV2
J gene: TRBJ2-1
D gene: TRBD2
clone size: NA
CDR3 DNA: TGTGCCAGCAGTGACAGTAGCGGGGGGCCCTACAATGAGCAGTTCTTC
CDR3 protein: CASSDSSGGPYNEQFF

V gene: TRBV7-2
J gene: TRBJ2-5
D gene: NA
clone size: NA
CDR3 DNA: TGTGCCAGCAGCTTAGGAGGGGGGGCGGGGGAGCAAGAGACCCAGTACTTC
CDR3 protein: CASSLGGGAGEQETQYF

V gene: TRBV3-1
J gene: TRBJ2-1
D gene: NA
clone size: few
CDR3 DNA: TGTGCCAGCAGCCAAGAATTTAATCAGGGATTCCTCTTCCGCAATGAGCAGTTCTTC
CDR3 protein: CASSQEFNQGFLFRNEQFF

V gene: TRBV6-1
J gene: TRBJ2-5
D gene: TRBD1
clone size: NA
CDR3 DNA: TGTGCCAGCAGTGTAGGAGTAGTGGCGGACAGGGGAGTCGAGACCCAGTACTTC
CDR3 protein: CASSVGVVADRGVETQYF

V gene: TRBV12-3/TRBV12-4
J gene: TRBJ2-7
D gene: TRBD2
clone size: few
CDR3 DNA: TGTGCCAGCAGTACCGACGCTAGCGGGCCGAAAGAGCAGTACTTC
CDR3 protein: CASSTDASGPKEQYF

V gene: TRBV6-1
J gene: TRBJ2-5
D gene: TRBD1
clone size: few
CDR3 DNA: TGTGCCAGCAGTGACCGGGACAGGGGGTACGGGCACTTC
CDR3 protein: CASSDRDRGYGHF

V gene: TRBV12-3/TRBV12-4
J gene: TRBJ1-5
D gene: TRBD1
clone size: NA
CDR3 DNA: TGTGCCAGCAGTTTTTTAGGGGGCGGTTATAGCAATCAGCCCCAGCATTTT
CDR3 protein: CASSFLGGGYSNQPQHF

V gene: TRBV28
J gene: TRBJ1-4
D gene: NA
clone size: NA
CDR3 DNA: TGTGCCAGCAGTTTAGGTCCCCAGGGGCAAGGTGAAAAACTGTTTTTT
CDR3 protein: CASSLGPQGQGEKLFF

V gene: TRBV11-2
J gene: TRBJ1-4
D gene: NA
clone size: few
CDR3 DNA: TGTGCCAGCAGCCCCACCCCGGGGGCCGCTAATGAAAAACTGTTTTTT
CDR3 protein: CASSPTPGAANEKLFF

V gene: TRBV29-1
J gene: TRBJ2-7
D gene: NA
clone size: few
CDR3 DNA: TGCAGCGTTGAAGCGCCCGTCGGCAGCTACGAGCAGTACTTC
CDR3 protein: CSVEAPVGSYEQYF

V gene: TRBV5-1
J gene: TRBJ2-1
D gene: TRBD2
clone size: NA
CDR3 DNA: TGCGCCAGCAGCTTGGTTGCTAGCGGGGGCTACAATGAGCAGTTCTTC
CDR3 protein: CASSLVASGGYNEQFF

V gene: TRBV2
J gene: TRBJ1-5
D gene: TRBD1
clone size: NA
CDR3 DNA: TGTGCCAGCAGTGAAGCGGACAGGGGGAGTCAGCCCCAGCATTTT
CDR3 protein: CASSEADRGSQPQHF

V gene: TRBV7-9
J gene: TRBJ2-5
D gene: TRBD2
clone size: few
CDR3 DNA: TGTGCCAGCAGCTCCTCCCTAGCGGGAGGACAAGAGACCCAGTACTTC
CDR3 protein: CASSSSLAGGQETQYF

V gene: TRBV7-3
J gene: TRBJ2-5
D gene: NA
clone size: few
CDR3 DNA: TGTGCCAGCAGTCAAACAACGAAAGAGACCCAGTACTTC
CDR3 protein: CASSQTTKETQYF

V gene: TRBV20-1
J gene: TRBJ2-2
D gene: NA
clone size: NA
CDR3 DNA: TGCAGTGCTACAAGAGGACTGGCTACCGGGGAGCTGTTTTTT
CDR3 protein: CSATRGLATGELFF

V gene: TRBV5-8
J gene: TRBJ1-5
D gene: NA
clone size: few
CDR3 DNA: TGTGCCAGCACCAGGGATGGCCGGGGCAATCAGCCCCAGCATTTT
CDR3 protein: CASTRDGRGNQPQHF

V gene: TRBV7-8
J gene: TRBJ2-5
D gene: NA
clone size: NA
CDR3 DNA: TGTGCCAGCAGCTCCCGACCCGGGGAGACCCAGTACTTC
CDR3 protein: CASSSRPGETQYF

V gene: TRBV20-1
J gene: TRBJ2-5
D gene: NA
clone size: NA
CDR3 DNA: TGCAGTGCTAGAGATGATGGGGGGCAAGAGACCCAGTACTTC
CDR3 protein: CSARDDGGQETQYF

V gene: TRBV5-1
J gene: TRBJ1-2
D gene: NA
clone size: NA
CDR3 DNA: TGCGCCAGCAGCTTGAGTGGACATGAGGGCTACACCTTC
CDR3 protein: CASSLSGHEGYTF

V gene: TRBV27
J gene: TRBJ2-1
D gene: TRBD1
clone size: NA
CDR3 DNA: TGTGCCAGCAGTTGGGACAGGGGCTACAATGAGCAGTTCTTC
CDR3 protein: CASSWDRGYNEQFF

V gene: TRBV4-1
J gene: TRBJ2-3
D gene: NA
clone size: few
CDR3 DNA: TGCGCCAGCAGCCATCAAACCAATACAGATACGCAGTATTTT
CDR3 protein: CASSHQTNTDTQYF

V gene: TRBV20-1
J gene: TRBJ2-1
D gene: TRBD2
clone size: few
CDR3 DNA: TGCAGTGCTAGAGATCGAAGGACTAGCGGGTACAATGAGCAGTTCTTC
CDR3 protein: CSARDRRTSGYNEQFF

V gene: TRBV7-9
J gene: TRBJ1-1
D gene: NA
clone size: NA
CDR3 DNA: TGTGCCAGCAGCTTAGTATTGGGTGAAGCTTTCTTT
CDR3 protein: CASSLVLGEAFF

V gene: TRBV9
J gene: TRBJ2-7
D gene: NA
clone size: NA
CDR3 DNA: TGTGCCAGCAGCGTAGGACGGGACACACAATACGAGCAGTACTTC
CDR3 protein: CASSVGRDTQYEQYF

V gene: TRBV6-2/TRBV6-3
J gene: TRBJ2-3
D gene: NA
clone size: few
CDR3 DNA: TGTGCCAGCAGTTATACGATAGCAGATACGCAGTATTTT
CDR3 protein: CASSYTIADTQYF

V gene: TRBV28
J gene: TRBJ2-5
D gene: NA
clone size: NA
CDR3 DNA: TGTGCCAGCAAGCCCGGGGGCCAAGAGACCCAGTACTTC
CDR3 protein: CASKPGGQETQYF

V gene: TRBV5-1
J gene: TRBJ2-1
D gene: TRBD2
clone size: few
CDR3 DNA: TGCGCCAGCAGCTCCTACAACCGACTAGCGGGGGGGCCCTCATACAATGAGCAGTTCTTC
CDR3 protein: CASSSYNRLAGGPSYNEQFF

V gene: TRBV20-1
J gene: TRBJ2-1
D gene: NA
clone size: NA
CDR3 DNA: TGCAGTGCTAGTCGGTCGCCGAGTTACAATGAGCAGTTCTTC
CDR3 protein: CSASRSPSYNEQFF

V gene: TRBV28
J gene: TRBJ1-4
D gene: NA
clone size: NA
CDR3 DNA: TGTGCCAGCAGTTTAGTTCAGGGAGGAGAAAAACTGTTTTTT
CDR3 protein: CASSLVQGGEKLFF

V gene: TRBV29-1
J gene: TRBJ2-7
D gene: NA
clone size: many
CDR3 DNA: TGCAGCGTTGGGGCAGGAGCCTACGAGCAGTACTTC
CDR3 protein: CSVGAGAYEQYF

V gene: TRBV24-1
J gene: TRBJ2-1
D gene: TRBD2
clone size: NA
CDR3 DNA: TGTGCCACCAGTGATACCCTGGCGCTAGCGGCCTACAATGAGCAGTTCTTC
CDR3 protein: CATSDTLALAAYNEQFF

V gene: TRBV6-1
J gene: TRBJ2-2
D gene: NA
clone size: NA
CDR3 DNA: TGTGCCAGCAGGGCAGCTGGACCCGGCTCCGGGGAGCTGTTTTTT
CDR3 protein: CASRAAGPGSGELFF

V gene: TRBV4-1
J gene: TRBJ2-1
D gene: NA
clone size: NA
CDR3 DNA: TGCGCCAGCAGCCAAAATCCTGGCTCCTACAATGAGCAGTTCTTC
CDR3 protein: CASSQNPGSYNEQFF

V gene: TRBV9
J gene: TRBJ1-1
D gene: NA
clone size: many
CDR3 DNA: TGTGCCAGCAGCGTACAGGTAAACACTGAAGCTTTCTTT
CDR3 protein: CASSVQVNTEAFF

V gene: TRBV7-2
J gene: TRBJ2-1
D gene: TRBD2
clone size: few
CDR3 DNA: TGTGCCAGCAGCCGTAGGGTCGGCGGGGGGGCGAAGAACAATGAGCAGTTCTTC
CDR3 protein: CASSRRVGGGAKNNEQFF

V gene: TRBV12-3/TRBV12-4
J gene: TRBJ1-5
D gene: NA
clone size: NA
CDR3 DNA: TGTGCCAGCAACAGGGAGAACAATCAGCCCCAGCATTTT
CDR3 protein: CASNRENNQPQHF

V gene: TRBV4-1
J gene: TRBJ1-5
D gene: TRBD1
clone size: NA
CDR3 DNA: TGCGCCAGCAGCCAAATCACAGGGGGTGGTCAGCCCCAGCATTTT
CDR3 protein: CASSQITGGGQPQHF

V gene: TRBV5-5
J gene: TRBJ1-3
D gene: NA
clone size: once
CDR3 DNA: TGTGCCAGCAGCGGGGACGGGAGCTCTGGAACCACCATATATTTT
CDR3 protein: CASSGDGSSGTTIYF

V gene: TRBV27
J gene: TRBJ2-5
D gene: NA
clone size: NA
CDR3 DNA: TGTGCCAGCAGTTTTTCCGGGGCCCCAGGGGAGACCCAGTACTTC
CDR3 protein: CASSFSGAPGETQYF